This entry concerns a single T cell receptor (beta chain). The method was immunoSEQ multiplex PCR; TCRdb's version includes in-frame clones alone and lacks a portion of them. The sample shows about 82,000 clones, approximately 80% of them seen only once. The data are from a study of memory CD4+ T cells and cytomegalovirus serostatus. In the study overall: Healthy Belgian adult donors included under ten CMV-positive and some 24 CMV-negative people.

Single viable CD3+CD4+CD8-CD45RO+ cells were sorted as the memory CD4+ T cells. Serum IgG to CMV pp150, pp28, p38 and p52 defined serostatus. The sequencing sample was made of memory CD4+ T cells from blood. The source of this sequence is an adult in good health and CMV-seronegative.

The CDR3 loop is CASGLVLDGATEAFF. As DNA, the CDR3 is TGTGCTAGTGGTTTGGTACTGGACGGCGCGACTGAAGCTTTCTTT. The chain is built from TRBV12-5 and TRBJ1-1; D not resolved. The V end was cut by 0 bases, the J end by 5 bases, with 13 bases between. Germline CDR1 and CDR2: LGHNT and FRNRAP. The CDR3 has 15 amino acids.